The following is a TCR beta chain sequence with its context. Antigen unknown. With constant-segment primers, 5'RACE yielded cDNA libraries of TCR alpha and TCR beta that carried sample barcodes and UMIs. MiXCR was run by TCRdb on the 5' RACE reads, yielding one entry per CDR3 protein. This table holds some 150,000 distinct CDR3 sequences, roughly 6.2% found once. CDR3 length: 15 residues. The germline V gene encodes CDR1 MNHEY and CDR2 SVGAGI. J lost 7 bases, V lost 2 bases, and 9 bases had no gene match. These data originate in a study of T-cell memory formation after mild COVID-19. As for the study in general: TCR clusters showed largely donor specificity. Overall study results and limits: Contracting clones localized mainly to CM and EM when CD4+ and mainly to EMRA when CD8+. Clones that shrank (day 15 to 85) were balanced CD4/CD8, whereas later expanders leaned CD4+.

This receptor was obtained from an adult woman who had mild COVID-19 (a few samples of this study predate the infection). Cell type and time point are not known. This sequence joins TRBV6-5 and TRBJ1-2; TRBD1 agrees at 8 bases. The specimen sequenced was PBMCs or a T cell subset sorted from them (not recorded which). CDR3: CASSYTSGGNSGYTF. The CDR3 coding sequence is TGTGCCAGCAGTTACACATCAGGGGGCAATAGTGGCTACACCTTC.